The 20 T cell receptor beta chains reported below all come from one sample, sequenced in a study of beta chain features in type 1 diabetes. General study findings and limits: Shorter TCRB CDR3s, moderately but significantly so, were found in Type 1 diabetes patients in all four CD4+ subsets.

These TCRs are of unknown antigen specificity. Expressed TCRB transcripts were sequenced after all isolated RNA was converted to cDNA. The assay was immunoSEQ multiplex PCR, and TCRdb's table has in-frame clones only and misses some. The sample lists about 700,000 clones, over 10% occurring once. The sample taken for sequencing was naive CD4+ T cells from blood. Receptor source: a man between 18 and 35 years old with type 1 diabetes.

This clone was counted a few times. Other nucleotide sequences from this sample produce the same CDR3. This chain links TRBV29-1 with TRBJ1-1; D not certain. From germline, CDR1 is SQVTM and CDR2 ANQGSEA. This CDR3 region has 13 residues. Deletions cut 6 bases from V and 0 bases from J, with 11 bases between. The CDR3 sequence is CSVSPRMNTEAFF. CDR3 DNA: TGCAGCGTATCACCTCGCATGAACACTGAAGCTTTCTTT.

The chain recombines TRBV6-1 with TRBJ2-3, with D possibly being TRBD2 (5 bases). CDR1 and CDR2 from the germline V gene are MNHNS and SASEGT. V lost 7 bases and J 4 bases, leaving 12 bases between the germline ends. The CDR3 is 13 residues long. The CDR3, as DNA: TGTGCCAGCATGACCTTCGGGGCAGATACGCAGTATTTT. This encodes CASMTFGADTQYF.

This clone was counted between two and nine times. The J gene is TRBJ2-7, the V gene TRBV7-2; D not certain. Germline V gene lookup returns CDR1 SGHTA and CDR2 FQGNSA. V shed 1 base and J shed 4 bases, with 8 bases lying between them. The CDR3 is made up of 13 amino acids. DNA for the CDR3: TGTGCCAGCAGCTTAGTCGTGGGATACGAGCAGTACTTC. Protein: CASSLVVGYEQYF.

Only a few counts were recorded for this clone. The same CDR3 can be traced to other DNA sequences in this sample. CDR3 in amino acids: CASSQGGSNYGYTF. CDR3 nucleotide sequence: TGCGCCAGCAGCCAAGGGGGGTCCAACTATGGCTACACCTTC. The chain combines TRBV4-1 with TRBJ1-2; D perhaps matches TRBD1 (5 bases). The CDR3 loop spans 14 amino acids. V lost 1 base to trimming and J lost 2 bases, with 8 bases between them. Per germline, CDR1 MGHRA and CDR2 YSYEKL.

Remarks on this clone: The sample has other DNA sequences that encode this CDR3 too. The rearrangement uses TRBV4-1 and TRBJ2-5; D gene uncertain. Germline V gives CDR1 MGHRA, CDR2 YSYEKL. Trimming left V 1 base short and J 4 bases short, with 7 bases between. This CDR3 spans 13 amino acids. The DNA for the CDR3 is TGCGCCAGCAGCCAAGTGTTGTTAGAGACCCAGTACTTC. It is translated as CASSQVLLETQYF.

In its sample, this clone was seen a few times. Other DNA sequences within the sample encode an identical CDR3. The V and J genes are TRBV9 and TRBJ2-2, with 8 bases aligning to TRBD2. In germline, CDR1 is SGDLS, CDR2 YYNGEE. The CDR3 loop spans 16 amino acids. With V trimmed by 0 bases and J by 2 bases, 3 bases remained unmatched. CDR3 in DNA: TGTGCCAGCAGCGTAGCTGCGGGGGGAAACACCGGGGAGCTGTTTTTT. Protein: CASSVAAGGNTGELFF.

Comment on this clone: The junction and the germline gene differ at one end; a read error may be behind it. CDR3 sequence: CASPPEGGLSLAGANVLTF. CDR3 DNA sequence: TGTGCCAGCCCACCGGAGGGGGGGTTGAGCCTGGCTGGGGCCAACGTCCTGACTTTC. The V call is TRBV18, the J call TRBJ2-6; D is possibly TRBD2 (7 bases). CDR3 length equals 19 residues. In germline, CDR1 is KGHSH, CDR2 LQKENI. The whole variable domain, filled in from reference TRBV18 and TRBJ2-6, reads NAGVMQNPRHLVRRRGQEARLRCSPMKGHSHVYWYRQLPEEGLKFMVYLQKENIIDESGMPKERFSAEFPKEGPSILRIQQVVRGDSAAYFCASPPEGGLSLAGANVLTFGAGSRLTVL.

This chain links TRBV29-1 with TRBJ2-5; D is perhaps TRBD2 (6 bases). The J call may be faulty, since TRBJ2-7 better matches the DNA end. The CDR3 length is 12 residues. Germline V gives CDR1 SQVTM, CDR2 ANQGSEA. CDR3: CSVAWGDYEQYF. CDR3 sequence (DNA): TGCAGCGTCGCCTGGGGGGACTACGAGCAGTACTTC.

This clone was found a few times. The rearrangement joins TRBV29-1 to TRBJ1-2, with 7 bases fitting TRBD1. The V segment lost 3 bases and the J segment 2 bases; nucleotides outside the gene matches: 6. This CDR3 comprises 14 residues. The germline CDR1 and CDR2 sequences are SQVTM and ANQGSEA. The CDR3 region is CSVDSRGVNYGYTF. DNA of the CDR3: TGCAGCGTTGACAGCAGGGGGGTAAACTATGGCTACACCTTC.

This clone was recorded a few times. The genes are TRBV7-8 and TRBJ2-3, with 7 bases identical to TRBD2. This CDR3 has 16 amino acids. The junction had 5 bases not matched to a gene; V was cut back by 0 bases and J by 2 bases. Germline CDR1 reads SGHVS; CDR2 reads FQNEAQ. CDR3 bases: TGTGCCAGCAGCTTAGCGCCTAGCGGTGCCACAGATACGCAGTATTTT. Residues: CASSLAPSGATDTQYF.

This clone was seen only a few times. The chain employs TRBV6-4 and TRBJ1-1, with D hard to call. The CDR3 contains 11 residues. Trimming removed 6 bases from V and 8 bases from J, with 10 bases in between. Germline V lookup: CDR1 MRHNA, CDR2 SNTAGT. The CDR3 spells CASRSGREAFF. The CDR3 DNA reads TGTGCCAGCAGGAGCGGCCGGGAAGCTTTCTTT.

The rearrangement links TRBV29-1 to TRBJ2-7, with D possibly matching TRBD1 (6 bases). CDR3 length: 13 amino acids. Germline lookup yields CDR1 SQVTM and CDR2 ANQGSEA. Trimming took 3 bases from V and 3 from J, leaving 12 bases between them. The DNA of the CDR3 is TGCAGCGTTGACCAGGGGCCCAACTACGAGCAGTACTTC. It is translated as CSVDQGPNYEQYF.

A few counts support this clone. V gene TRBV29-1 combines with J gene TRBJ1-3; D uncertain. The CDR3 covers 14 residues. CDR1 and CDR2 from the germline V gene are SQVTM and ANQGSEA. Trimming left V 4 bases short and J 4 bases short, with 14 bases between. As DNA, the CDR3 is TGCAGCGTTGTTACCAGGTCACGAGGAAACACCATATATTTT. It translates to CSVVTRSRGNTIYF. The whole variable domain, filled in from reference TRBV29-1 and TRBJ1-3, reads SAVISQKPSRDICQRGTSLTIQCQVDSQVTMMFWYRQQPGQSLTLIATANQGSEATYESGFVIDKFPISRPNLTFSTLTVSNMSPEDSSIYLCSVVTRSRGNTIYFGEGSWLTVV.

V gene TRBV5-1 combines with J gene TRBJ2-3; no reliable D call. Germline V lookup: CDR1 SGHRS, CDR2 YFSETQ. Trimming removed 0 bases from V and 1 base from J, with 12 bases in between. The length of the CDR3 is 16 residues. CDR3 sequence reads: CASSLAGLGRTDTQYF. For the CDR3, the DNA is TGCGCCAGCAGCTTGGCCGGCTTGGGCCGCACAGATACGCAGTATTTT. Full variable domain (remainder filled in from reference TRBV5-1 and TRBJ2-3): KAGVTQTPRYLIKTRGQQVTLSCSPISGHRSVSWYQQTPGQGLQFLFEYFSETQRNKGNFPGRFSGRQFSNSRSEMNVSTLELGDSALYLCASSLAGLGRTDTQYFGPGTRLTVL.

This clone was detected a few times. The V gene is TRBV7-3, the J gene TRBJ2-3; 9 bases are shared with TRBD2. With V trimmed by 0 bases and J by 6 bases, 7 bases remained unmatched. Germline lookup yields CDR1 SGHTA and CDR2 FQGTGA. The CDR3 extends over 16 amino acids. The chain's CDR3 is CASSLTSGGESDTQYF. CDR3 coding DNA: TGTGCCAGCAGCTTAACTAGCGGGGGCGAATCTGATACGCAGTATTTT. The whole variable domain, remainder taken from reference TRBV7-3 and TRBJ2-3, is GAGVSQTPSNKVTEKGKYVELRCDPISGHTALYWYRQSLGQGPEFLIYFQGTGAADDSGLPNDRFFAVRPEGSVSTLKIQRTERGDSAVYLCASSLTSGGESDTQYFGPGTRLTVL.

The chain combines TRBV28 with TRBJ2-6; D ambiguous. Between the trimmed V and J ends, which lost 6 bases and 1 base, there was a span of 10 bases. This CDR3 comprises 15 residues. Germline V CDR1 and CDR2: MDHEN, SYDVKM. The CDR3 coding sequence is TGTGCCAGCAGAGGTTCGACGTCTGGGGCCAACGTCCTGACTTTC. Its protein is CASRGSTSGANVLTF. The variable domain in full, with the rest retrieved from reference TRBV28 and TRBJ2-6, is DVKVTQSSRYLVKRTGEKVFLECVQDMDHENMFWYRQDPGLGLRLIYFSYDVKMKEKGDIPEGYSVSREKKERFSLILESASTNQTSMYLCASRGSTSGANVLTFGAGSRLTVL.

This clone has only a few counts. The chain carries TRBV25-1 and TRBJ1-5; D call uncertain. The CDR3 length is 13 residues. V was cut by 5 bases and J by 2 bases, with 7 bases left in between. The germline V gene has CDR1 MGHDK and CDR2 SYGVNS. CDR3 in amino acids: CASSPGGNQPQHF. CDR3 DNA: TGTGCCAGCAGTCCTGGGGGCAATCAGCCCCAGCATTTT.

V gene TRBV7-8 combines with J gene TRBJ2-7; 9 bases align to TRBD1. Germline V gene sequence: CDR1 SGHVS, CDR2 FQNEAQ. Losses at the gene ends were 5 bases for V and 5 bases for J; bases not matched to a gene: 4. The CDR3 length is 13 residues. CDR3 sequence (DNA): TGTGCCAGCAGCCAGGACAGGGGCAACGAGCAGTACTTC. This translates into CASSQDRGNEQYF.

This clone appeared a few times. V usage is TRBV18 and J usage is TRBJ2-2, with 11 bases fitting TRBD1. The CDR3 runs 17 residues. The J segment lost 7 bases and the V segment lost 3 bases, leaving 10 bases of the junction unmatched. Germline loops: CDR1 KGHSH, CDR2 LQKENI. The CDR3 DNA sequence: TGTGCCAGCTCACCCGCCGGACAGGGGGCGCGAATCGGGGAGCTGTTTTTT. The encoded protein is CASSPAGQGARIGELFF.

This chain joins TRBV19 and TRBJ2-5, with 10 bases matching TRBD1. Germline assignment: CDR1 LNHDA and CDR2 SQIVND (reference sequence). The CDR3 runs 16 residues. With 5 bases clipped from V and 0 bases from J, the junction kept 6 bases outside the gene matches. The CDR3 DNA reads TGTGCCAGTAGTCCCCGGGACAGGGGTAACCAAGAGACCCAGTACTTC. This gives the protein CASSPRDRGNQETQYF.